This T cell receptor (beta chain) was sequenced for a study of cytomegalovirus exposure and HLA in healthy donors. About the research overall: The early release's HLA-typed donors yielded roughly 85 million unique TCRs.

Regarding the study as a whole: Productive status was seen about 90% or about 30% of the time for most TCR beta V segments in an earlier analysis. It was likely that a cluster of highly shared sequence variants was a sequencing artifact. The sole available immune exposure information was CMV serostatus.

On this clone itself: Its specificity is not known.

Researchers ran the PCR with 60 Vbeta and 13 Jbeta primers. Using immunoSEQ multiplex PCR, the repertoire was profiled, and TCRdb retains in-frame clones only, with some absent. In the table there are around 92,000 clones, under 85% of which are singletons. The CDR3 loop spans 14 amino acids. V was cut by 8 bases and J by 0 bases, with 10 bases left in between. Per germline, CDR1 ENHRY and CDR2 SYGVKD. The TCR sequence derives from a female donor in good health and CMV-seropositive. The rearrangement links TRBV10-3 to TRBJ1-4; maybe TRBD1 (5 bases). Material for sequencing was PBMCs. The CDR3 protein is CAIGGGATNEKLFF. Written as DNA, the CDR3 is TGTGCCATCGGGGGGGGAGCAACTAATGAAAAACTGTTTTTT.